Listed below are T cell receptor beta chains from one sample, sequenced in a study of technical replicates of blood from a handful of donors. The repertoire was sequenced with immunoSEQ multiplex PCR; TCRdb's copy has only in-frame clones and lacks some. Here the sample spans under 15,000 clones, 79% being singletons. Sequenced material: PBMCs. Receptors were obtained from a human donor in good health. The CDR3 runs from the conserved cysteine through the conserved F or W. D genes are given only for firm matches. Some rows have no size entry. The others give once, few or many, or a class for an expanded clone.

v_gene	d_gene	abundance	j_gene	CDR3aa	CDR3nt
TRBV6-5	NA	NA	TRBJ2-2	CASQSRTSGELFF	TGTGCCAGCCAAAGCCGGACAAGCGGGGAGCTGTTTTTT
TRBV6-5	NA	few	TRBJ2-7	CASSERSSYEQYF	TGTGCCAGCAGTGAGCGATCCTCCTACGAGCAGTACTTC
TRBV19	TRBD2	NA	TRBJ2-1	CASSGTSGGSYNEQFF	TGTGCCAGTAGTGGGACTAGCGGGGGTTCCTACAATGAGCAGTTCTTC
TRBV7-2	TRBD1	NA	TRBJ2-1	CASQGAGWSYNEQFF	TGTGCCAGCCAGGGGGCGGGATGGTCCTACAATGAGCAGTTCTTC
TRBV2	TRBD1	NA	TRBJ2-1	CASSRRTGGQFF	TGTGCCAGCAGTCGAAGGACAGGTGGGCAGTTCTTC
TRBV19	NA	NA	TRBJ1-5	CASRPGGGRGQPQHF	TGTGCCAGCCGTCCTGGGGGGGGGCGCGGTCAGCCCCAGCATTTT
TRBV19	TRBD2	NA	TRBJ2-2	CAISPGLTPYGELFF	TGTGCCATTTCCCCGGGACTAACCCCCTACGGGGAGCTGTTTTTT
TRBV6-6	NA	NA	TRBJ2-5	CASSYLRRSQETQYF	TGTGCCAGCAGTTACCTCCGTCGGTCCCAAGAGACCCAGTACTTC
TRBV15	TRBD2	NA	TRBJ2-3	CATSRELAGGPGTDTQYF	TGTGCCACCAGCAGAGAGCTAGCGGGAGGGCCTGGCACAGATACGCAGTATTTT
TRBV2	NA	NA	TRBJ2-5	CASTGLGRKTQYF	TGTGCCAGCACAGGGCTCGGAAGAAAGACCCAGTACTTC
TRBV7-9	NA	once	TRBJ1-2	CASSLELFGGSYGYTF	TGTGCCAGCAGCTTAGAATTGTTCGGGGGGTCCTATGGCTACACCTTC
TRBV5-1	TRBD2	NA	TRBJ2-3	CASSLAAGGTDTQYF	TGCGCCAGCAGCTTAGCAGCGGGAGGGACAGATACGCAGTATTTT
TRBV10-2	TRBD2	NA	TRBJ2-1	CASSATSGYNEQFF	TGCGCCAGCAGTGCTACTAGCGGATACAATGAGCAGTTCTTC
TRBV18	NA	few	TRBJ1-1	CASSPKAGWGQNEAFF	TGTGCCAGCTCACCTAAAGCAGGGTGGGGCCAAAATGAAGCTTTCTTT
TRBV6-1	NA	NA	TRBJ1-2	CASSLADYGYTF	TGTGCCAGCAGTTTGGCAGACTATGGCTACACCTTC
TRBV2	TRBD2	NA	TRBJ2-1	CASRARVAGDLEQFF	TGTGCCAGCAGGGCGAGGGTAGCGGGAGATCTTGAGCAGTTCTTC
TRBV6-1	NA	NA	TRBJ2-6	CASSDEGAGANVLTF	TGTGCCAGCAGTGATGAGGGCGCTGGGGCCAACGTCCTGACTTTC
TRBV4-2	TRBD2	few	TRBJ2-1	CASSQELAGDYNEQFF	TGTGCCAGCAGCCAGGAACTAGCGGGGGACTACAATGAGCAGTTCTTC
TRBV10-3	NA	few	TRBJ1-1	CAISETGQLTEAFF	TGTGCCATCAGTGAAACAGGGCAGTTAACTGAAGCTTTCTTT
TRBV11-2	NA	NA	TRBJ2-5	CASSSGTQETQYF	TGTGCCAGCAGCTCCGGGACTCAGGAGACCCAGTACTTC
TRBV19	TRBD2	NA	TRBJ2-1	CASSSGLAGTYNEQFF	TGTGCCAGTAGTTCCGGACTAGCGGGAACCTACAATGAGCAGTTCTTC
TRBV13	TRBD2	NA	TRBJ2-7	CASSLGLADLYEQYF	TGTGCCAGCAGCTTAGGCCTAGCGGACCTCTACGAGCAGTACTTC
TRBV5-1	NA	NA	TRBJ2-7	CASSLLSGGDSEQYF	TGCGCCAGCAGCTTGTTATCGGGTGGAGACTCCGAGCAGTACTTC
TRBV27	TRBD2	NA	TRBJ2-3	CASSLLRLAGPTDTQYF	TGTGCCAGCAGTTTGTTGAGACTAGCGGGCCCAACAGATACGCAGTATTTT
TRBV6-1	TRBD1	NA	TRBJ1-5	CASVGQGKSQPQHF	TGTGCCAGCGTTGGACAGGGGAAGAGTCAGCCCCAGCATTTT
TRBV6-6	TRBD2	NA	TRBJ2-1	CASSLTSTPGNGQFF	TGTGCCAGCAGCCTGACTAGCACGCCCGGGAATGGGCAGTTCTTC
TRBV18	TRBD2	once	TRBJ2-7	CASSPPGLAGTYEQYF	TGTGCCAGCTCACCACCCGGACTAGCGGGAACCTACGAGCAGTACTTC
TRBV7-9	NA	few	TRBJ1-4	CASSQNQEKLFF	TGTGCCAGCAGCCAAAATCAAGAGAAACTGTTTTTT
TRBV6-5	TRBD2	NA	TRBJ2-4	CASSRREGGDIQYF	TGTGCCAGCAGCCGCCGGGAGGGTGGGGACATTCAGTACTTC
TRBV7-9	TRBD2	few	TRBJ2-7	CASSKGGRVSNYEQYF	TGTGCCAGCAGCAAAGGCGGGAGGGTCTCAAACTACGAGCAGTACTTC
TRBV5-1	TRBD1	NA	TRBJ2-1	CASSLGQGHYNEQFF	TGCGCCAGCAGCCTCGGACAGGGCCACTACAATGAGCAGTTCTTC
TRBV5-6	NA	NA	TRBJ1-1	CASSPQDSYTEAFF	TGTGCCAGCAGCCCCCAGGACAGTTACACTGAAGCTTTCTTT
TRBV6-1	NA	NA	TRBJ2-7	CASSEAWGGQYEQYF	TGTGCCAGCAGTGAAGCCTGGGGGGGCCAGTACGAGCAGTACTTC
TRBV14	TRBD1	NA	TRBJ1-1	CASSPGVGGPEAFF	TGTGCCAGCAGCCCAGGGGTAGGGGGCCCTGAAGCTTTCTTT
TRBV6-5	TRBD1	NA	TRBJ2-3	CASRLGQGDTDTQYF	TGTGCCAGCCGCCTGGGACAGGGTGACACAGATACGCAGTATTTT
TRBV6-5	NA	NA	TRBJ1-1	CASSYSSDPAGTEAFF	TGTGCCAGCAGTTACTCGAGCGACCCGGCGGGCACTGAAGCTTTCTTT
TRBV6-6	TRBD1	NA	TRBJ1-1	CASNPTGAPEAFF	TGTGCCAGCAATCCGACAGGGGCTCCTGAAGCTTTCTTT
TRBV6-1	TRBD1	NA	TRBJ1-4	CASISARTGSEKLFF	TGTGCCAGCATCTCAGCCAGGACAGGGTCTGAAAAACTGTTTTTT
TRBV19	TRBD1	few	TRBJ1-1	CASSITGGETEAFF	TGTGCCAGTAGTATCACAGGGGGCGAGACTGAAGCTTTCTTT
TRBV7-2	NA	NA	TRBJ1-4	CASSPRSEKLFF	TGTGCCAGCAGCCCGAGGTCCGAAAAACTGTTTTTT
TRBV6-1	TRBD1	NA	TRBJ2-1	CASRVGQGSYNEQFF	TGTGCCAGCAGGGTAGGACAGGGTTCCTACAATGAGCAGTTCTTC
TRBV30	NA	NA	TRBJ1-4	CAWSDRTDQNEKLFF	TGTGCCTGGAGTGACCGGACAGATCAGAATGAAAAACTGTTTTTT
TRBV10-1	TRBD2	NA	TRBJ2-1	CASSDRGGRVEFF	TGCGCCAGCAGTGACCGAGGCGGGAGGGTGGAGTTCTTC
TRBV6-1	NA	NA	TRBJ2-1	CASRLAVTDEQFF	TGTGCCAGCAGATTAGCGGTTACGGATGAGCAGTTCTTC
TRBV9	NA	NA	TRBJ1-1	CASSDRDTEAFF	TGTGCCAGCAGCGACAGGGACACTGAAGCTTTCTTT
TRBV4-1	TRBD2	NA	TRBJ2-3	CASSLGLAGGGPDTQYF	TGCGCCAGCAGCCTTGGACTAGCGGGAGGGGGCCCAGATACGCAGTATTTT
TRBV2	TRBD2	NA	TRBJ2-7	CASSLRSLPAGGEEQYF	TGTGCCAGCAGCTTAAGGTCCCTGCCAGCGGGAGGGGAGGAGCAGTACTTC
TRBV30	NA	NA	TRBJ2-1	CALDQGHNNEQFF	TGTGCCTTGGACCAGGGACACAACAATGAGCAGTTCTTC
TRBV5-1	NA	NA	TRBJ2-5	CASSFRTVQETQYF	TGCGCCAGCAGCTTTAGGACAGTTCAAGAGACCCAGTACTTC
TRBV27	NA	NA	TRBJ1-2	CASSPGTDGYTF	TGTGCCAGCAGCCCCGGGACTGATGGCTACACCTTC